This T cell receptor (beta chain) originates from a study of cytotoxic CD8 clonotypes in ibrutinib-treated CLL. Study details: Outcomes included some 24 partial and 2 complete responses; after median roughly six years, roughly 15 stayed remitted and 12 progressed.

Germline loops: CDR1 SQVTM, CDR2 ANQGSEA. CDR3 length equals 14 residues. Trimming removed 7 bases from V and 0 bases from J, with 13 bases in between. Sequencing used immunoSEQ multiplex PCR; TCRdb keeps in-frame clones, though not all of them. The data hold roughly 250,000 clones, with about three quarters observed a single time. This clone has a handful of counts. The starting material was PBMCs, obtained after 24 months of ibrutinib treatment. The chain has TRBV29-1 and TRBJ1-3; D is unclear. This receptor was taken from a human donor with chronic lymphocytic leukemia. The CDR3 reads CSAVPTDSGNTIYF. The DNA of the CDR3 is TGCAGCGCCGTACCGACGGACTCTGGAAACACCATATATTTT.